This entry describes one TCR beta chain. Its antigen is as yet unknown. Germline-derived CDR1 and CDR2 are SNHLY and FYNNEI. The CDR3 runs to 12 residues. V shed 8 bases and J shed 5 bases, with 12 bases lying between them. The data derive from a study of T cell repertoires in cytomegalovirus infection. About the study: Shared public TCR beta signatures pointed to both CMV infection and a matching HLA type. Study-wide points: Cumulative public TCR beta family frequency identified carriers of CMV plus the relevant HLA. The response measured ex vivo was dominated by TCR beta clonotypes (HLA-C-restricted and CMV-specific).

Via MiXCR, TCRdb re-called the reads, giving one row per CDR3 protein. The repertoire has about 490,000 distinct CDR3 sequences, more than 15% of them found once; the top ten carry 24%. The sample consisted of CD8+ T cells from PBMCs. The J gene is TRBJ1-1, the V gene TRBV2; possibly TRBD1 for D (6 bases). This clonotype was obtained from a human donor in good health (CMV status not recorded). Some clones in this sample may be carry-over from other donors' samples. CDR3 protein: CASVGGTTEAFF. The CDR3 coding sequence is TGTGCCAGCGTTGGCGGGACAACTGAAGCTTTCTTT.